The rows below give T cell receptor beta chains drawn from one sample of a study of blood T cells in healthy people across ages. TCRdb reprocessed the 5' RACE reads with MiXCR, giving one entry per CDR3 protein. The table shows about 1.4 million distinct CDR3 sequences, with 59% occurring only once. The sample comprised blood. Receptors were obtained from a man younger than 30 in good health. The CDR3 runs from the conserved cysteine through the conserved F or W. A D gene is named only where the DNA matches it firmly. Some rows have no size entry. The others give once, few or many, or a class for an expanded clone.

>TRBJ1-4|TRBV20-1|NA|NA
CSARDPTGTNEKLFF
TGCAGTGCTAGAGATCCCACGGGTACTAATGAAAAACTGTTTTTT
>TRBJ2-7|TRBV6-1|NA|NA
CASRWGHLSSYEQYF
TGTGCCAGCAGGTGGGGACACCTGAGCTCCTACGAGCAGTACTTC
>TRBJ2-3|TRBV4-2|NA|NA
CASSQDMAGTDTQYF
TGTGCCAGCAGCCAAGATATGGCAGGCACAGATACGCAGTATTTT
>TRBJ2-2|TRBV29-1|few|NA
CSVEDLSGELFF
TGCAGCGTTGAAGATTTGAGCGGGGAGCTGTTTTTT
>TRBJ1-2|TRBV9|few|NA
CASSVPPVLDYTF
TGTGCCAGCAGCGTACCCCCGGTCCTCGACTACACCTTC
>TRBJ1-1|TRBV5-1|NA|NA
CASSLGLSEGNRRNTEAFF
TGCGCCAGCAGCTTGGGATTATCCGAAGGGAATCGACGGAACACTGAAGCTTTCTTT
>TRBJ2-4|TRBV7-9|few|NA
CASSLASTPTEQYF
TGTGCCAGCAGCTTAGCGTCAACCCCCACTGAGCAGTACTTC
>TRBJ1-2|TRBV20-1|few|NA
CSALTGPNYGYTTGYTF
TGCAGTGCTTTAACAGGGCCGAACTATGGCTACACGACTGGCTACACCTTC
>TRBJ2-6|TRBV7-2|few|NA
CASSLRRSGANVLTF
TGTGCCAGCAGCTTAAGGCGCTCTGGGGCCAACGTCCTGACTTTC
>TRBJ2-7|TRBV20-1|NA|NA
CSAPGQAGATYEQYF
TGCAGTGCGCCCGGGCAAGCAGGTGCCACCTACGAGCAGTACTTC
>TRBJ2-1|TRBV10-1|NA|TRBD1
CASSDSGTGGNEQFF
TGCGCCAGCAGTGATTCGGGGACAGGGGGCAATGAGCAGTTCTTC
>TRBJ1-5|TRBV4-3|few|TRBD1
CASSQDYGTAYQPQHF
TGCGCCAGCAGCCAAGATTACGGGACAGCTTATCAGCCCCAGCATTTT
>TRBJ2-1|TRBV7-9|few|TRBD2
CASSPRTSVDNEQFF
TGTGCCAGCAGCCCACGGACTAGCGTCGACAATGAGCAGTTCTTC
>TRBJ2-2|TRBV10-3|NA|NA
CAISQQEFNTGELFF
TGTGCCATCAGTCAACAGGAATTTAACACCGGGGAGCTGTTTTTT
>TRBJ2-3|TRBV12-3/TRBV12-4|NA|NA
CASSFPTTRADTQYF
TGTGCCAGCAGTTTCCCGACTACCCGCGCAGATACGCAGTATTTT
>TRBJ2-7|TRBV2|NA|NA
CASADQDYEQYF
TGTGCCAGTGCGGACCAGGACTACGAGCAGTACTTC
>TRBJ2-7|TRBV29-1|few|NA
CSVVGINPYEQYF
TGCAGCGTTGTAGGGATTAATCCCTACGAGCAGTACTTC
>TRBJ1-6|TRBV20-1|NA|NA
CSAGREDSPLHF
TGCAGTGCTGGACGGGAGGATTCACCCCTCCACTTT
>TRBJ2-7|TRBV20-1|few|NA
CSARDLRDPAYEQYF
TGCAGTGCTAGAGATCTTAGGGACCCGGCCTACGAGCAGTACTTC
>TRBJ2-3|TRBV4-1|NA|TRBD2
CASSQTTSGGAGDEQYF
TGCGCCAGCAGCCAGACGACTAGCGGGGGGGCAGGTGATGAGCAGTACTTT
>TRBJ2-1|TRBV20-1|few|NA
CSARDRASWTYNEQFF
TGCAGTGCTAGAGATCGAGCCTCATGGACCTACAATGAGCAGTTCTTC
>TRBJ2-5|TRBV7-6|NA|NA
CASSPSQDGPLEQYF
TGTGCCAGCAGCCCATCCCAGGACGGCCCCCTGGAGCAGTACTTC
>TRBJ2-3|TRBV7-9|few|NA
CASSLMGGADTQYF
TGTGCCAGCAGCTTAATGGGAGGAGCCGATACGCAGTATTTT
>TRBJ1-2|TRBV6-6|few|NA
CASRQGPLVRYGYTF
TGTGCCAGCAGACAGGGACCTCTTGTTAGATATGGCTACACCTTC
>TRBJ2-1|TRBV2|NA|NA
CASSASGRGDNEQFF
TGTGCCAGCAGTGCCAGTGGCAGGGGGGACAATGAGCAGTTCTTC
>TRBJ1-4|TRBV7-9|NA|TRBD1
CASSQQGPQGKLFF
TGTGCCAGCAGCCAACAGGGGCCGCAGGGGAAACTGTTTTTT
>TRBJ2-1|TRBV20-1|NA|TRBD2
CSARGAGGPGQFF
TGCAGTGCTAGAGGAGCGGGAGGACCGGGGCAGTTCTTC
>TRBJ1-5|TRBV3-1|NA|NA
CASSQWGQPQHF
TGTGCCAGCAGCCAATGGGGTCAGCCCCAGCATTTT